This TCR beta chain emerged from a study of blood T cells in healthy people across ages (dated by TCRdb to about 2015). Background on the whole study: In model experiments, roughly one uniquely barcoded TCR beta cDNA molecule per two T cells was captured by template switching. To track age-related changes in TCR beta repertoire diversity, the study relied on deep sequencing normalized with unique cDNA molecular identifiers. Donors were grouped into four age groups: young (average 16 years), middle-aged (about 40), aged (62) and long-lived (approximately 81). To avoid experimental bias, donors of different ages were randomly spread across the sequencing lanes. The study analyzed two additional independent replicas of 1 million unique cDNA reads from the same blood draw for two donors, one aged 18 to 29 and one aged 80 or older.

Study-level results and caveats: As age increased, observed TCR beta diversity per million T cells dropped in a roughly linear way, and a significant reduction was already evident by age 40. Compared with the aged group, the long-lived group had more naive CD4+ T cells, fewer expanded clones and increased TCR diversity, suggesting age selection. The CMV infection status of donors was not known, potentially confounding age-related changes in expanded clonotypes. Because profiling used bulk unsorted PBMCs, naive and antigen-experienced compartments could not be compared conclusively. There was a strong correlation between observed TCR beta diversity and the percentage of naive T cells measured by flow cytometry. Estimates of total diversity based on one million sequenced T cells were considered lower bounds and underestimates.

Preparation of the library involved 5' RACE. Sequencing instrument: Illumina HiSeq 2500. A second PCR of 7 to 11 cycles was performed with a sample-barcoded 5' primer and a J-beta primer mix. A unique molecular identifier was introduced onto each TCR beta cDNA molecule by a template-switch 5' adaptor carrying 12 random nucleotides. At least 2.5 million CDR3-containing paired-end reads were obtained from each sample. All of the RNA was converted into first-strand cDNA using the Mint cDNA synthesis kit, with a TRBC-specific oligonucleotide serving as the primer. Following uracil-DNA glycosylase treatment, a first 18-cycle PCR with universal primers M1SS and BC2_uni_R was performed on all cDNA. The source study handled its data this way. Each sample was normalized by randomly selecting 1 million high-quality reads, each carrying a distinct molecular identifier. Instead of being binned into consensus sequences, reads that shared molecular identifiers were thrown out. MiTCR, set to a Q25 quality threshold and the strictest error-elimination algorithm, was used for CDR3 identification, clonotype clustering and error correction. Lower-bound total TCR beta diversity was estimated with a nonparametric unseen species model using Euler transformation. TCRdb's own reprocessing of the public reads used fastp at Q25 and MiXCR and kept productive beta chains. Each CDR3 protein appears once, grouped with its most common genes and DNA. The V and J calls were determined by TCRdb, not by the authors. Here the sample has fewer than 1.5 million distinct CDR3 sequences; around 42% occur a single time. The ten most abundant clones make up roughly 7.9% of the sample.

Notes on this clonotype: Its antigen has not been determined. The input lacks base qualities; no much larger clone sits a single base away.

From a lookup of the germline V gene, CDR1 and CDR2 are MNHEY and SVGEGT. V gives up 6 bases and J gives up 2 bases, and the segment between their germline ends measures 16 bases. The CDR3 measures 15 amino acids from cysteine to phenylalanine. Here the CDR3 DNA is all that survives: 45 bases in frame from base 1. Donors were roughly 40 systemically healthy Caucasian individuals from Russia aged roughly 6 to 90 years. Each donor gave approximately 10 milliliters of peripheral blood, collected into EDTA-treated Vacutainer tubes. PBMCs were isolated by Ficoll-Paque density-gradient centrifugation, with at least 6 million obtained per sample. Trizol reagent was used to extract total RNA from PBMCs, with at least 5 micrograms per sample. Naive CD45RAhigh/CD27high T cell percentages were measured by flow cytometry on a PBMC aliquot from every donor.

The clonotype was recovered from a woman aged 18 to 35 in good health. Sequences were obtained from blood. This receptor chain uses TRBV6-2 or TRBV6-3 and TRBJ2-5, and perhaps TRBD2 as D gene, on 5 matching bases. The sequenced DNA: TGTGCCAGCAGGACGGCGGACTTCAAGCAAGAGACCCAGTACTTC. The encoded protein is CASRTADFKQETQYF.